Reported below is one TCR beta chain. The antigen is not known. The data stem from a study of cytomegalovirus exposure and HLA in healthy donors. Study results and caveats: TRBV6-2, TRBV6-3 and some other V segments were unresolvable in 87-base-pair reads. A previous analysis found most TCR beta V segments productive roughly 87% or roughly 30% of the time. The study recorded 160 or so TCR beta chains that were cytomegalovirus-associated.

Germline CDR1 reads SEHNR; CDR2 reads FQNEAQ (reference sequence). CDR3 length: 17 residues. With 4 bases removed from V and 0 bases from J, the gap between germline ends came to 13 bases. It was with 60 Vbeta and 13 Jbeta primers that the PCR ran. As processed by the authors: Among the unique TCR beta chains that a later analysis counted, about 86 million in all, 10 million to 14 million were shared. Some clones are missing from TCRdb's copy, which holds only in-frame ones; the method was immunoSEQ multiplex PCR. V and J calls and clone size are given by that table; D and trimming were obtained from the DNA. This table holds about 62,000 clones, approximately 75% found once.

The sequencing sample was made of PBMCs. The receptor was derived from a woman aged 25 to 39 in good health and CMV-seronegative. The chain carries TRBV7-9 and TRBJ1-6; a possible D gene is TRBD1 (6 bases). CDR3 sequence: CASSYQQGISYNSPLHF. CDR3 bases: TGTGCCAGCAGCTACCAGCAGGGGATCTCCTATAATTCACCCCTCCACTTT.